Here is one T cell receptor beta chain with its context. The CDR3 has 16 residues. The germline V gene has CDR1 KGHDR and CDR2 SFDVKD. The V end was cut by 6 bases, the J end by 0 bases, with 15 bases between. Authors' analysis steps: Reference gene primer amplification yielded estimated nucleated cell counts. The protocol was immunoSEQ multiplex PCR, while the TCRdb copy is restricted to in-frame clones and leaves out a portion. V and J calls and clone size follow that table, whereas D and trimming were derived from the DNA. Found here are 100,000 to 150,000 clones, about four fifths of them singletons; the top ten hold about 11%. This sample is drawn from a study of blood T cell repertoires in COVID-19. At the level of the study: Researchers got acute and convalescent COVID-19 samples from the United States, Italy and Spain. T cells, B-cell-depleted T cells, or PBMCs supplied cDNA or gDNA.

The J gene is TRBJ2-3, the V gene TRBV24-1; possible D gene TRBD2, 6 bases. Sequencing was done on a sample of peripheral blood. The source is a man in his sixties with acute or convalescent COVID-19. The CDR3 DNA follows: TGTGCCACCAGTCCGGGACTGCTTACTAGCACAGATACGCAGTATTTT. Its protein is CATSPGLLTSTDTQYF.